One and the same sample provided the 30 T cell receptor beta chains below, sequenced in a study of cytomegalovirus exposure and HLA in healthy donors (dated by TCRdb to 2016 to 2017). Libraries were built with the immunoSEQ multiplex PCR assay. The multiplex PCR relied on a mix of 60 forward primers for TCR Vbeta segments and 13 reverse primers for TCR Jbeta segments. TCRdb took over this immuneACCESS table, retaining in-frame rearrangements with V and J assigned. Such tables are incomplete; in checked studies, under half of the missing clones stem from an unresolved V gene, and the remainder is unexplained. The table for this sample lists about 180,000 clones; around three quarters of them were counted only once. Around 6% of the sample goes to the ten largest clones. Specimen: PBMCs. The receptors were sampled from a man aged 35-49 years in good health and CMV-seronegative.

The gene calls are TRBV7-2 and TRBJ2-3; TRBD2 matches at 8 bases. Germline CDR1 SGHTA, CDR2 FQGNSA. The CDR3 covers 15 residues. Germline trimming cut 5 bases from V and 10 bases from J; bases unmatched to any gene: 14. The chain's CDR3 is CASSTYPPGLDAQYF. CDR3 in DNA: TGTGCCAGCAGCACCTACCCACCGGGACTAGACGCGCAGTATTTT.

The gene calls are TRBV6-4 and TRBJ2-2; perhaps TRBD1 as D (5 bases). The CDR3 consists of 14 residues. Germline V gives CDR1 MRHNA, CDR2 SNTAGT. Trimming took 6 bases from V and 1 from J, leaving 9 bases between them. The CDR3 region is CASSADRNTGELFF. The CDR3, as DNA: TGTGCCAGCAGCGCTGACAGGAACACCGGGGAGCTGTTTTTT.

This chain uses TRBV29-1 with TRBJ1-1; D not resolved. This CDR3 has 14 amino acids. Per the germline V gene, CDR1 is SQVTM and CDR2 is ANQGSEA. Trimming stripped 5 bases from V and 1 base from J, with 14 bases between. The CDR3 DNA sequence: TGCAGCGTTTCCCCGCAGGCGAGGAACACTGAAGCTTTCTTT. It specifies CSVSPQARNTEAFF.

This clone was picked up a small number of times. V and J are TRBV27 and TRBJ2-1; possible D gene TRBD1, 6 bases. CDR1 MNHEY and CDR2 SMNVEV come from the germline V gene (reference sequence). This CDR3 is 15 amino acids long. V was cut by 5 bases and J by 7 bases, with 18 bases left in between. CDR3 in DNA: TGTGCCAGCAGTGAACAGGGATCCTCTTGGAATGAGCAGTTCTTC. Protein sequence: CASSEQGSSWNEQFF.

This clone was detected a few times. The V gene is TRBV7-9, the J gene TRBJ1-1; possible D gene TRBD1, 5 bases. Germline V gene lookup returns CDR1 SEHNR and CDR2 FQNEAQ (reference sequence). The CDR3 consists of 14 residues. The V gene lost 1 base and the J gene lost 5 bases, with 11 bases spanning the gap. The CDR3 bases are TGTGCCAGCAGCTTAGAGGGCAGGGCGACTGAAGCTTTCTTT. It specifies CASSLEGRATEAFF.

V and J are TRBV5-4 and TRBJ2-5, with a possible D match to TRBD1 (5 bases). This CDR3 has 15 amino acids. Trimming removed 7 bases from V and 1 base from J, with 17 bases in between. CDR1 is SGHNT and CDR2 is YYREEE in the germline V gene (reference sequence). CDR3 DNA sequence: TGTGCCAGCGGGTTGATAGGGGATATCCAAGAGACCCAGTACTTC. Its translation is CASGLIGDIQETQYF. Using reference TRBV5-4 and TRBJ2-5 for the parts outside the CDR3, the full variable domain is ETGVTQSPTHLIKTRGQQVTLRCSSQSGHNTVSWYQQALGQGPQFIFQYYREEENGRGNFPPRFSGLQFPNYSSELNVNALELDDSALYLCASGLIGDIQETQYFGPGTRLLVL.

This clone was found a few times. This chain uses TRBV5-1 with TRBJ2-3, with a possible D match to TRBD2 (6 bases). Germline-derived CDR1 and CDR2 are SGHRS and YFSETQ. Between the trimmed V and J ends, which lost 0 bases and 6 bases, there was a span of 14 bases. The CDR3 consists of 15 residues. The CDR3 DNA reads TGCGCCAGCAGCTTGGGTGCAGGGACTGGCGATACGCAGTATTTT. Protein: CASSLGAGTGDTQYF.

DNA of the CDR3: TGTGCCAGCAGCCCAGCGACAGGGGATCTCGGGGAGCTGTTTTTT. As protein: CASSPATGDLGELFF. This chain joins TRBV6-5 and TRBJ2-2; 8 bases agree with TRBD1. Trimming removed 6 bases from V and 7 bases from J; junction bases left unmatched: 10. CDR1 and CDR2 from the germline V gene are MNHEY and SVGAGI. The CDR3 has 15 amino acids.

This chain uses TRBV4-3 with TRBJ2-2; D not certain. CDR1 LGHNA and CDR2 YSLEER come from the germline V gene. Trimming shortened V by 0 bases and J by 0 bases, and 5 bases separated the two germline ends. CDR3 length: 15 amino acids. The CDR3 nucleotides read TGCGCCAGCAGCCAAGACAGAACGAACACCGGGGAGCTGTTTTTT. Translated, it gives CASSQDRTNTGELFF.

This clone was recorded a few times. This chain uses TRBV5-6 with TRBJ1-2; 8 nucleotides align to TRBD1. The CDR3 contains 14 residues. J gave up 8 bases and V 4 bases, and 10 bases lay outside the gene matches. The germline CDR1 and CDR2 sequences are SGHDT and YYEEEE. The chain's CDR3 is CASSVTQGARGYTF. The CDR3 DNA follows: TGTGCCAGCAGCGTAACCCAGGGGGCGCGGGGCTACACCTTC.

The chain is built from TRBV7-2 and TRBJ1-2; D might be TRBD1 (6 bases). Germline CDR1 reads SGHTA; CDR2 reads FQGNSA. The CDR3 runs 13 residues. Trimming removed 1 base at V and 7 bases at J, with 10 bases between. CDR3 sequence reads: CASSLDRVSGYTF. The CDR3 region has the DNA TGTGCCAGCAGCTTAGACAGGGTTAGTGGCTACACCTTC.

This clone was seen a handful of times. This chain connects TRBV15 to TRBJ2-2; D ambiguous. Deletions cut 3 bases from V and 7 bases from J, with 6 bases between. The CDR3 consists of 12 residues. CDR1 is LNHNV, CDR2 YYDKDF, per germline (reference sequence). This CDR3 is CATSSSNGELFF. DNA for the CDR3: TGTGCCACCAGCAGCTCTAACGGGGAGCTGTTTTTT.

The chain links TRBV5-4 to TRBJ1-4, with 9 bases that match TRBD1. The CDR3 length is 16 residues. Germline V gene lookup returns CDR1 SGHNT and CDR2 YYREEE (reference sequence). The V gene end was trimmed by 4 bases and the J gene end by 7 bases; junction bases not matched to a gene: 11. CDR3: CASSPGQGDWFEKLFF. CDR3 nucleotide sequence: TGTGCCAGCAGCCCGGGACAGGGAGATTGGTTTGAAAAACTGTTTTTT.

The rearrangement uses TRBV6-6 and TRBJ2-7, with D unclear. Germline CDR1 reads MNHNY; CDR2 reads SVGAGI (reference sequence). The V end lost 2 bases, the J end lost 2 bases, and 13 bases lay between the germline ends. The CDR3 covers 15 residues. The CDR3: CASSYDSLLPYEQYF. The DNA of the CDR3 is TGTGCCAGCAGTTACGACTCCCTTTTACCCTACGAGCAGTACTTC.

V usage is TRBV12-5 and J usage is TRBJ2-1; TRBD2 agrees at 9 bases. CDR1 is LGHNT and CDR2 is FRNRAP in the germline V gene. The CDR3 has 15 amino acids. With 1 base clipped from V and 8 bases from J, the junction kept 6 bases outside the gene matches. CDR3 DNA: TGTGCTAGTGGTTTGGGGAAGCGGGAGGCTTATGAGCAGTTCTTC. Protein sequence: CASGLGKREAYEQFF.

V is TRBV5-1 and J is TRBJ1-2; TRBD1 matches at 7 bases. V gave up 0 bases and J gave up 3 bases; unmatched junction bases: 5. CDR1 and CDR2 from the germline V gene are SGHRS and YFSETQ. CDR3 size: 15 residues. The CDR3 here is CASSLVGGPDYGYTF. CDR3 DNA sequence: TGCGCCAGCAGCTTGGTAGGGGGCCCGGACTATGGCTACACCTTC.

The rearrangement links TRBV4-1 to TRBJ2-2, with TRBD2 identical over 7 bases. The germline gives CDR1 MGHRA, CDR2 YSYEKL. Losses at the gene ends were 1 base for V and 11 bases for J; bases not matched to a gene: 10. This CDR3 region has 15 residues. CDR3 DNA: TGCGCCAGCAGCCAAGTCCGCGGGGGAACGCGAGAGCTGTTTTTT. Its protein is CASSQVRGGTRELFF.

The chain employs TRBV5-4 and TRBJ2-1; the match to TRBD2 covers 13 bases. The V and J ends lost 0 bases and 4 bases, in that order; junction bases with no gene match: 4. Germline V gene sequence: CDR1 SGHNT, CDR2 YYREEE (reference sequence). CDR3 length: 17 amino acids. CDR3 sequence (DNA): TGTGCCAGCAGCTTGGGACTAGCGGGGGGCTCTTACAATGAGCAGTTCTTC. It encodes CASSLGLAGGSYNEQFF.

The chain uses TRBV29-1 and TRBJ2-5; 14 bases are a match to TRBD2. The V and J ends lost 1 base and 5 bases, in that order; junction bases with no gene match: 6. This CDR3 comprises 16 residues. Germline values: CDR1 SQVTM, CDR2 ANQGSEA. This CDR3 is CSVEGGGLAGEETQYF. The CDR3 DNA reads TGCAGCGTTGAAGGAGGGGGACTAGCGGGGGAGGAGACCCAGTACTTC.

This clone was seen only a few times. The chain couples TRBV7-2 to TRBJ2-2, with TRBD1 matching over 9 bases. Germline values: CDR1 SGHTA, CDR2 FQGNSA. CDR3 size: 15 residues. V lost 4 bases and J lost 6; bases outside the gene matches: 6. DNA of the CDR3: TGTGCCAGCAGCTCCGGGACAGGGTTCGCCGGGGAGCTGTTTTTT. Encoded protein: CASSSGTGFAGELFF.

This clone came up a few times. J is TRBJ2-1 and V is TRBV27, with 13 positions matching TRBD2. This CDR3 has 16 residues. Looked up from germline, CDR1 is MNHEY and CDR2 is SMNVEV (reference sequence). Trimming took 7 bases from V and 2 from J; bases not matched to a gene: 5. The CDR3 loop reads CASNSGLAGPYNEQFF. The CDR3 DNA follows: TGTGCCAGCAACTCGGGACTAGCGGGACCCTACAATGAGCAGTTCTTC.

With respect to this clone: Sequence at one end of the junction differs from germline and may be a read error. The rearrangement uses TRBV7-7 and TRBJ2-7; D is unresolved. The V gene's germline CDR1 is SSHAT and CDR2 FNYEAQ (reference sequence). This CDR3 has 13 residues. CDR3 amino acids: CASSPGMSYQQYF. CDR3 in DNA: TGTGCCAGCAGCCCCGGTATGAGCTACCAGCAGTACTTC.

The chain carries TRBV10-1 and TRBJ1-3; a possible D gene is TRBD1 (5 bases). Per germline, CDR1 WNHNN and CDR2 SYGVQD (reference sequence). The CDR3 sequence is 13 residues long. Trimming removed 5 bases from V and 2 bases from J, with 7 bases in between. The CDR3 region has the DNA TGCGCCAGCAGTCCAGGGACTGGAAACACCATATATTTT. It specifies CASSPGTGNTIYF.

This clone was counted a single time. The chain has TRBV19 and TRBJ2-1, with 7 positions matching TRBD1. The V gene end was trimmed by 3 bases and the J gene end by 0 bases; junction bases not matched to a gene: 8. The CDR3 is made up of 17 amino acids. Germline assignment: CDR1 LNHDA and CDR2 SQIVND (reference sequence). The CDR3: CASSIRTGGYSYNEQFF. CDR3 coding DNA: TGTGCCAGTAGTATTAGGACAGGCGGATACTCCTACAATGAGCAGTTCTTC.

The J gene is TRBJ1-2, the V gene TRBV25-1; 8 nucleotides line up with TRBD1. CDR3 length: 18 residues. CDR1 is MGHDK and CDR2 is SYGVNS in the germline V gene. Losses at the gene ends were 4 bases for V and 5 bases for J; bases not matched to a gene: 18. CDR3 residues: CASSGRNYPGQARYGYTF. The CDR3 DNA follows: TGTGCCAGCAGTGGGAGAAATTATCCGGGACAGGCTCGTTATGGCTACACCTTC.

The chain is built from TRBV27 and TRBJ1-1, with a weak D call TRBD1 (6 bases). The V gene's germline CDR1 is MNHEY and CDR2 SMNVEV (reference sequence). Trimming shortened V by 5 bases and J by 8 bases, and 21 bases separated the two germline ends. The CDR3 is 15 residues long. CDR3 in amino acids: CASSEQGGAPAEAFF. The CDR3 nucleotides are TGTGCCAGCAGTGAACAAGGGGGGGCGCCGGCAGAAGCTTTCTTT.

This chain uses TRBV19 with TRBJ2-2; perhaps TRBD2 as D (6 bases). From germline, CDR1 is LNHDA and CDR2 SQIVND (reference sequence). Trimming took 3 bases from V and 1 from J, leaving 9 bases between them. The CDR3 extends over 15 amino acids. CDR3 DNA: TGTGCCAGTAGTATGGGCGGGGTGAACACCGGGGAGCTGTTTTTT. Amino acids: CASSMGGVNTGELFF.

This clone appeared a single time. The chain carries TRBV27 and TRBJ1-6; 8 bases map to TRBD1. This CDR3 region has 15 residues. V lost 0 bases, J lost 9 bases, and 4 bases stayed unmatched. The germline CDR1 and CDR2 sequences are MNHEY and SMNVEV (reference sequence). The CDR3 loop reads CASSLSQGASSPLHF. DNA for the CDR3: TGTGCCAGCAGTTTATCCCAGGGGGCGAGTTCACCCCTCCACTTT.

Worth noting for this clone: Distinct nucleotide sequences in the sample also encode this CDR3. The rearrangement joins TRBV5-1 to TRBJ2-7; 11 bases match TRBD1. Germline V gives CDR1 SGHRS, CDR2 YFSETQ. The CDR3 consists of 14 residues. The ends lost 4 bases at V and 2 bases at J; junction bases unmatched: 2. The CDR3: CASSPGQGAYEQYF. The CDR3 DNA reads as TGCGCCAGCAGCCCGGGACAGGGGGCCTACGAGCAGTACTTC.

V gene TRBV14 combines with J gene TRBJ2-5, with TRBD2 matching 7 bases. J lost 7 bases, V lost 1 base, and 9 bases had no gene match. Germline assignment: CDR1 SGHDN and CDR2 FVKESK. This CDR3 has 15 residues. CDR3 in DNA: TGTGCCAGCAGCCAAGCACGAAGCGGGACTGGGACCCAGTACTTC. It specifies CASSQARSGTGTQYF.